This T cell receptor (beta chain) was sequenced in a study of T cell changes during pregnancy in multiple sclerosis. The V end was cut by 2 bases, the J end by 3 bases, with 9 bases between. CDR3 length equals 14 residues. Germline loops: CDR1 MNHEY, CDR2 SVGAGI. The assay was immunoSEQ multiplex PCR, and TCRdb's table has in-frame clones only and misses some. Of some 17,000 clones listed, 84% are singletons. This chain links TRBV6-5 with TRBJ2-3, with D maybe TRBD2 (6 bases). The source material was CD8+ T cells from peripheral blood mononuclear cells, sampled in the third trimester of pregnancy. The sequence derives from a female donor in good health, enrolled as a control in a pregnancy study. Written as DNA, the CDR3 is TGTGCCAGCAGTTACGGGGGGAATACAGATACGCAGTATTTT. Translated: CASSYGGNTDTQYF.